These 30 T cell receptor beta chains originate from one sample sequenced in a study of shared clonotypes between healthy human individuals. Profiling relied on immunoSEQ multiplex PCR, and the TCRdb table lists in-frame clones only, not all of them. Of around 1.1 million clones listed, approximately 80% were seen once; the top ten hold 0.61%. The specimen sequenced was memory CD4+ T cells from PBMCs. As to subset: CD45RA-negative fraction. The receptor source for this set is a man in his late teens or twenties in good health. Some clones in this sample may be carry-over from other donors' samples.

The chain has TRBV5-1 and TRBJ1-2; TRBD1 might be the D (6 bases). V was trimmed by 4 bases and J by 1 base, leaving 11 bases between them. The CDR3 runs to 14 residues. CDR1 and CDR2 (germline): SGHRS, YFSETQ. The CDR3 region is CASSEGQFNYGYTF. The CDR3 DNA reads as TGCGCCAGCAGCGAGGGACAATTTAACTATGGCTACACCTTC. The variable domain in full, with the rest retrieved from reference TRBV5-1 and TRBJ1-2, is KAGVTQTPRYLIKTRGQQVTLSCSPISGHRSVSWYQQTPGQGLQFLFEYFSETQRNKGNFPGRFSGRQFSNSRSEMNVSTLELGDSALYLCASSEGQFNYGYTFGSGTRLTVV.

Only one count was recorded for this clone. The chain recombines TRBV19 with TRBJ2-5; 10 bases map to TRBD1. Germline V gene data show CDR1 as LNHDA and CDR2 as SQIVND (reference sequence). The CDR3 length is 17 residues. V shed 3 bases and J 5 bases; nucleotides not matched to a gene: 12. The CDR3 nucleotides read TGTGCCAGTAGTATTCGACAGGGGGCCAGAGAGAAGGAGACCCAGTACTTC. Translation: CASSIRQGAREKETQYF.

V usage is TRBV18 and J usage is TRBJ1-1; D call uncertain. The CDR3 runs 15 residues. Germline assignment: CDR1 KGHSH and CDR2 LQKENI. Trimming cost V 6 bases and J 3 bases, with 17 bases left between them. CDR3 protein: CASSQASPSYTEAFF. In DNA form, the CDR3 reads TGTGCCAGCTCCCAGGCCTCCCCTTCTTACACTGAAGCTTTCTTT.

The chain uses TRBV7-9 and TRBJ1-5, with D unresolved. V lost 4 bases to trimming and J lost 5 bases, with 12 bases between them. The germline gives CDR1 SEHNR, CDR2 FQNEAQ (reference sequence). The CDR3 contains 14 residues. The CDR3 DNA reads TGTGCCAGCAGCTCCCCCTCATCACATCAGCCCCAGCATTTT. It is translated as CASSSPSSHQPQHF.

CDR3 amino acids: CAWSEGMKLNVLYF. The CDR3 nucleotides are TGTGCCTGGAGTGAAGGAATGAAGCTAAATGTCCTCTATTTT. The genes are TRBV30 and TRBJ2-3, with no clear D. Trimming cost V 1 base and J 15 bases, with 23 bases left between them. From germline, CDR1 is GTSNPN and CDR2 SVGIG (reference sequence). CDR3 length: 14 residues.

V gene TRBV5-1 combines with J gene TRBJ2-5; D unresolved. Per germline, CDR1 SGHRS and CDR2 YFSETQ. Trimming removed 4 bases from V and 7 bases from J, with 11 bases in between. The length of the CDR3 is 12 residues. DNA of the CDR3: TGCGCCAGCAGCGTTGAGGCCGGGACCCAGTACTTC. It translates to CASSVEAGTQYF.

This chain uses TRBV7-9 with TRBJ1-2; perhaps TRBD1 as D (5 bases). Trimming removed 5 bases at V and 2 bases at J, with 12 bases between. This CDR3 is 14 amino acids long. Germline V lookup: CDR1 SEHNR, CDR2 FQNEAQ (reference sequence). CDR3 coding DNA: TGTGCCAGCAGCGGCTGGGGCAGGAACTATGGCTACACCTTC. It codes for CASSGWGRNYGYTF.

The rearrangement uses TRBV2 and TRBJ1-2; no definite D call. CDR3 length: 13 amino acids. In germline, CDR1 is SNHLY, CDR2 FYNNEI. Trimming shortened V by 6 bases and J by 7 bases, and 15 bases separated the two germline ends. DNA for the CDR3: TGTGCCAGCAGGATCGTAGCCAGTCCTGGCTACACCTTC. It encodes CASRIVASPGYTF.

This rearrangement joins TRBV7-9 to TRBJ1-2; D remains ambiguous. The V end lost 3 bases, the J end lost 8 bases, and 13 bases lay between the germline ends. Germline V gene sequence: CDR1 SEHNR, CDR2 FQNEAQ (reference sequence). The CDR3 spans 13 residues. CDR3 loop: CASSLTGFWGYTF. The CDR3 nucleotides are TGTGCCAGCAGCTTGACGGGCTTTTGGGGCTACACCTTC.

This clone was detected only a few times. The DNA for the CDR3 is TGTGCCAGCAGTTTTGGCAGGGGGTTCCCCGGGGAGCTGTTTTTT. The encoded protein is CASSFGRGFPGELFF. V and J are TRBV28 and TRBJ2-2, with 7 bases aligning to TRBD1. The V segment lost 3 bases and the J segment 6 bases; nucleotides outside the gene matches: 7. Germline-derived CDR1 and CDR2 are MDHEN and SYDVKM. The CDR3 sequence is 15 residues long.

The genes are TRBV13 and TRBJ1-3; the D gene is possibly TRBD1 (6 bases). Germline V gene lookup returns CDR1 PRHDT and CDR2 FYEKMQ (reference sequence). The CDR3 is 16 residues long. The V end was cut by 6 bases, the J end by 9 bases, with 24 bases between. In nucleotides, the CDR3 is TGTGCCAGCAGATTCTCGGGGACACGGAGTATCGGCACCATATATTTT. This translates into CASRFSGTRSIGTIYF.

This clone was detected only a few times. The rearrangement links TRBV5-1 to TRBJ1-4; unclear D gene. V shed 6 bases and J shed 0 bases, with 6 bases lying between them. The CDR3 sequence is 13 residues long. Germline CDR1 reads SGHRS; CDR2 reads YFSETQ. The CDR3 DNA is TGCGCCAGCAAACTTGCAACTAATGAAAAACTGTTTTTT. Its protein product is CASKLATNEKLFF.

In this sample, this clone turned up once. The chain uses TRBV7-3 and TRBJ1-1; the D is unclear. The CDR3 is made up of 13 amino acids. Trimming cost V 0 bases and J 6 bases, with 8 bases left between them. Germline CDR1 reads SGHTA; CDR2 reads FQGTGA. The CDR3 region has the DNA TGTGCCAGCAGCTTAACAACGGGGTCTGAAGCTTTCTTT. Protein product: CASSLTTGSEAFF.

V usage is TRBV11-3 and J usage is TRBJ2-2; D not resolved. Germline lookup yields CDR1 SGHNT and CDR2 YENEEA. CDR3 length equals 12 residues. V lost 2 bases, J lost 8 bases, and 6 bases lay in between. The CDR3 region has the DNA TGTGCCAGCAGCTTATCTTTAGGGGAGCTGTTTTTT. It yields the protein CASSLSLGELFF.

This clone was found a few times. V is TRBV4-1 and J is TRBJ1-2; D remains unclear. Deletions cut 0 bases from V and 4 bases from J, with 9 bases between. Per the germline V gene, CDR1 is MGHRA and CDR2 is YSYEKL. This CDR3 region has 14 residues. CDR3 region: CASSQDSDGYGYTF. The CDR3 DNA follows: TGCGCCAGCAGCCAAGATTCCGACGGCTATGGCTACACCTTC.

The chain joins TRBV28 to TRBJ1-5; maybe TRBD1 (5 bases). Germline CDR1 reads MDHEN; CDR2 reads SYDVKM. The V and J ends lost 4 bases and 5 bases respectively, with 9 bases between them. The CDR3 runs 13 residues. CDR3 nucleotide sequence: TGTGCCAGCAGTTCAGGGTTGTATCAGCCCCAGCATTTT. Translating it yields CASSSGLYQPQHF.

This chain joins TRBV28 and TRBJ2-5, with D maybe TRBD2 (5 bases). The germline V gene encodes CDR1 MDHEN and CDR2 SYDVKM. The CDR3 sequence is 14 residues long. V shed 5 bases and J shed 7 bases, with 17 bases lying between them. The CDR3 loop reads CASSPSGSGGTQYF. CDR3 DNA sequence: TGTGCCAGCAGTCCTTCGGGATCGGGCGGGACCCAGTACTTC. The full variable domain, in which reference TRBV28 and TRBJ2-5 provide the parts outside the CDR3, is DVKVTQSSRYLVKRTGEKVFLECVQDMDHENMFWYRQDPGLGLRLIYFSYDVKMKEKGDIPEGYSVSREKKERFSLILESASTNQTSMYLCASSPSGSGGTQYFGPGTRLLVL.

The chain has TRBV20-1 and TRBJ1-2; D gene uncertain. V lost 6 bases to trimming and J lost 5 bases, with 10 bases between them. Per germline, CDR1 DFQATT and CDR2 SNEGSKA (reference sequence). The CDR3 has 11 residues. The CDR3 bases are TGCAGTGCGTGGGCGAGATATGGCTACACCTTC. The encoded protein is CSAWARYGYTF.

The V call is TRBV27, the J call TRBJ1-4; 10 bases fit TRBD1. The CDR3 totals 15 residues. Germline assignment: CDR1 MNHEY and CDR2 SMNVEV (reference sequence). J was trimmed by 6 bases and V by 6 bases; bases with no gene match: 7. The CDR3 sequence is CASSVSGTGDEKLFF. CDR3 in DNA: TGTGCCAGCAGCGTTTCTGGGACAGGGGATGAAAAACTGTTTTTT.

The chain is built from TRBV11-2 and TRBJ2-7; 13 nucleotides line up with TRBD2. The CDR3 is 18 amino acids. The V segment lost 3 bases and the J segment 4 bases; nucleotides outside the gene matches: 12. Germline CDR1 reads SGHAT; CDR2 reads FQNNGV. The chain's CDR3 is CASSFDGTSGIVRYEQYF. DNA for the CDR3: TGTGCCAGCAGCTTTGACGGGACTAGCGGGATTGTACGATACGAGCAGTACTTC.

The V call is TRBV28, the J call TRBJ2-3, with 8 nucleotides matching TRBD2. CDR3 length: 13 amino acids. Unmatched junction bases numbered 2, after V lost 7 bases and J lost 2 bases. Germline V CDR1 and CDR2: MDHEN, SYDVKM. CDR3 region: CASNGRATDTQYF. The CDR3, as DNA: TGTGCCAGCAACGGGAGGGCCACAGATACGCAGTATTTT.

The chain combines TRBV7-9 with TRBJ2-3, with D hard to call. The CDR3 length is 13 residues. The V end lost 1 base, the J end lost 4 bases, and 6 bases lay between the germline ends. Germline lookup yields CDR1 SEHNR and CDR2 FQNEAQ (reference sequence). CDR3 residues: CASSLVVSDTQYF. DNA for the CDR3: TGTGCCAGCAGCTTAGTCGTTTCAGATACGCAGTATTTT.

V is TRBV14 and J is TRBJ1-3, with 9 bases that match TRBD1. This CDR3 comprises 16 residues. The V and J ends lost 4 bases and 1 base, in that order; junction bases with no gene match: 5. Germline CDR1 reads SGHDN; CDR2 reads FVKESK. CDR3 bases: TGTGCCAGCAGCCCTTCAGGACAGGGGTCTGGAAACACCATATATTTT. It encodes CASSPSGQGSGNTIYF.

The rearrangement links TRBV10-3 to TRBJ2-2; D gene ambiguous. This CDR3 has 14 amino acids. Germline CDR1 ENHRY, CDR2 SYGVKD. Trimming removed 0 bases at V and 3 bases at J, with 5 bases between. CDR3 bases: TGTGCCATCAGTGAGTCCCAGGACACCGGGGAGCTGTTTTTT. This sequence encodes CAISESQDTGELFF.

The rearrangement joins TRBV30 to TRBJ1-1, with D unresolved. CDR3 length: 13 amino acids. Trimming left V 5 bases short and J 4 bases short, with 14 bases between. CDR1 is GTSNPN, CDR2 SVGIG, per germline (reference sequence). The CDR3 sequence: CAWSYDTSTEAFF. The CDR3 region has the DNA TGTGCCTGGTCTTATGACACAAGCACTGAAGCTTTCTTT.

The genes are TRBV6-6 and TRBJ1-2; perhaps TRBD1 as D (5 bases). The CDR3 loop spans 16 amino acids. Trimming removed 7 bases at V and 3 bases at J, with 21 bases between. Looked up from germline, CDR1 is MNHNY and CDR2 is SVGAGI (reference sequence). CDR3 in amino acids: CASKSVTGQGYYGYTF. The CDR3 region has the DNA TGTGCCAGCAAGTCGGTTACGGGGCAGGGTTACTATGGCTACACCTTC.

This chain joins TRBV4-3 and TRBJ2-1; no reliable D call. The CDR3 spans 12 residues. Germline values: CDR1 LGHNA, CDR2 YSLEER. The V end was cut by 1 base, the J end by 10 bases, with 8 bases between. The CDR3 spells CASSQVVTEQFF. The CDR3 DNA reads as TGCGCCAGCAGCCAAGTCGTGACAGAGCAGTTCTTC.

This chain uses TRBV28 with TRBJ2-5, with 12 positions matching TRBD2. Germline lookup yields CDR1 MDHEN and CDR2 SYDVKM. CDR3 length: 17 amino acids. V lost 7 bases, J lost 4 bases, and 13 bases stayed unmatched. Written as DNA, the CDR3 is TGTGCCAGCAACTCCCCCGTCGGACTAGCGGGACTAGAGACCCAGTACTTC. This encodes CASNSPVGLAGLETQYF.

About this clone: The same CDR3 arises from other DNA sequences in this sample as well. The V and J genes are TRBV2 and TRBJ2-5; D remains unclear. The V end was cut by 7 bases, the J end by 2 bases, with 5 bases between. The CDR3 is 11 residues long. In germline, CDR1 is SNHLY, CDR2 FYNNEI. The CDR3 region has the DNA TGTGCCAGCACGCCTCAAGAGACCCAGTACTTC. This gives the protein CASTPQETQYF.

In DNA, the CDR3 is TGTGCCAGCAGCCAAGCTTCTCATGCAACTAATGAAAAACTGTTTTTT. Its translation is CASSQASHATNEKLFF. This sequence joins TRBV4-2 and TRBJ1-4; D unclear. CDR3 length: 16 residues. Looked up from germline, CDR1 is LGHNA and CDR2 is YNFKEQ. The V end lost 1 base, the J end lost 0 bases, and 9 bases lay between the germline ends.